This TCR beta chain was retrieved from a study of blood T cells in healthy people across ages. Using a J-beta primer mix together with a sample-barcoded 5' primer, a second PCR was run for roughly 7 to 11 cycles. Each CDR3 protein gets one entry after TCRdb re-called the 5' RACE reads with MiXCR. The table lists about a million distinct CDR3 sequences, about 51% of them singletons. This CDR3 comprises 14 residues. Germline CDR1 MDHEN, CDR2 SYDVKM. J lost 0 bases, V lost 10 bases, and 6 bases had no gene match. The source is a woman in her sixties or seventies in good health. This chain links TRBV28 with TRBJ2-7; the match to TRBD1 covers 10 bases. The sequencing input was blood. The CDR3 DNA reads TGTGCCAACCACCGGACAGGGGGCTCCTACGAGCAGTACTTC. Protein product: CANHRTGGSYEQYF. The full variable domain, with the rest looked up from reference TRBV28 and TRBJ2-7, is DVKVTQSSRYLVKRTGEKVFLECVQDMDHENMFWYRQDPGLGLRLIYFSYDVKMKEKGDIPEGYSVSREKKERFSLILESASTNQTSMYLCANHRTGGSYEQYFGPGTRLTVT.